Below are 3 T cell receptor beta chains sequenced from a single sample in a study of CD8 T cells in ankylosing spondylitis. Points from the study as a whole: Blood of patients with ankylosing spondylitis appeared to be characterized by a TCR beta motif of eight or nine highly homologous variants.

Their antigen targets remain unknown. MiXCR was run by TCRdb on the 5' RACE reads, yielding one entry per CDR3 protein. This table holds some 450,000 distinct CDR3 sequences, 15% to 20% found once. The sample was blood, either unsorted or a sorted T cell fraction (not recorded which). These receptors came from a male donor with ankylosing spondylitis.

This clonotype has ten or more counts. The rearrangement joins TRBV20-1 to TRBJ2-5; a weak D match, TRBD2 (6 bases). Germline assignment: CDR1 DFQATT and CDR2 SNEGSKA (reference sequence). This CDR3 has 14 amino acids. V dropped 6 bases and J dropped 7 bases, with 21 bases sitting between them. The DNA for the CDR3 is TGCAGTGCCAGTAATTTTGGAGGGTCGTGGACCCAGTACTTC. It encodes CSASNFGGSWTQYF.

This clonotype was seen a handful of times. The J gene is TRBJ1-1, the V gene TRBV13; D gene unclear. Germline V gene data show CDR1 as PRHDT and CDR2 as FYEKMQ (reference sequence). This CDR3 region has 14 residues. Trimming pared 4 bases from V and 2 bases from J, leaving 11 bases between. CDR3 nucleotides: TGTGCCAGCAGCTCCAGGCGGTTAAACACTGAAGCTTTCTTT. Translation gives CASSSRRLNTEAFF.

Ten or more counts support this clonotype. The chain combines TRBV7-2 with TRBJ2-3, with 7 bases that match TRBD2. CDR1 and CDR2 from the germline V gene are SGHTA and FQGNSA. Trimming at V came to 8 bases and at J to 4 bases, leaving 6 bases not matched to a gene. The CDR3 spans 13 residues. This CDR3 is CASAGDRADTQYF. The CDR3 coding sequence is TGTGCCAGCGCGGGAGATCGCGCAGATACGCAGTATTTT.